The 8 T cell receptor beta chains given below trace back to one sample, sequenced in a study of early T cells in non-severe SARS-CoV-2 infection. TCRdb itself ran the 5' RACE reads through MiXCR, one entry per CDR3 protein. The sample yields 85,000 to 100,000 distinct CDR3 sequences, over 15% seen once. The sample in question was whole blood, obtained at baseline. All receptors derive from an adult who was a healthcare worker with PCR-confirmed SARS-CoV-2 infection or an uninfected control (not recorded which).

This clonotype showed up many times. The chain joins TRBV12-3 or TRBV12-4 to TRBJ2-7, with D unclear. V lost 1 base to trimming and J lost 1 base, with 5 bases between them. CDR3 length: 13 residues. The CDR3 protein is CASSLGLSYEQYF. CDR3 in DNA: TGTGCCAGCAGTTTAGGGTTATCCTACGAGCAGTACTTC.

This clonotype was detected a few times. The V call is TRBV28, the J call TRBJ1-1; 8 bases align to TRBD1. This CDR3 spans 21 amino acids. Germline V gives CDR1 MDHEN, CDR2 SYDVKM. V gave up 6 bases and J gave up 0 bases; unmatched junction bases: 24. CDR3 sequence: CASSGGTGPPPGTGMNTEAFF. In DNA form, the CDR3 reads TGTGCCAGCAGCGGGGGGACAGGCCCCCCGCCGGGAACGGGCATGAACACTGAAGCTTTCTTT. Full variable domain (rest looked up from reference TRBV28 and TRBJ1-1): DVKVTQSSRYLVKRTGEKVFLECVQDMDHENMFWYRQDPGLGLRLIYFSYDVKMKEKGDIPEGYSVSREKKERFSLILESASTNQTSMYLCASSGGTGPPPGTGMNTEAFFGQGTRLTVV.

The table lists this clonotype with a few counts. The CDR3 protein is CASSSGLYNEQFF. Here the CDR3 DNA reads TGTGCCAGCAGCTCCGGACTGTACAATGAGCAGTTCTTC. V usage is TRBV11-2 and J usage is TRBJ2-1; possible D gene TRBD2, 5 bases. Trimming pared 4 bases from V and 4 bases from J, leaving 8 bases between. The CDR3 runs 13 residues. Germline CDR1 is SGHAT and CDR2 is FQNNGV.

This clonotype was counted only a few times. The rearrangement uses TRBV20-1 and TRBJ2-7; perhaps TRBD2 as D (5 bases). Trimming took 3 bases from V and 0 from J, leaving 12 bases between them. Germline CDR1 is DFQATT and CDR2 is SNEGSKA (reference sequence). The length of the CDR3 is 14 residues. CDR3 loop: CSASLVGDSYEQYF. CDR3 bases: TGCAGTGCTAGTTTGGTGGGAGACTCCTACGAGCAGTACTTC.

DNA for the CDR3: TGCAGTGCTAGAGATGGTAGCGGGAGGGCCGGGGAGCTGTTTTTT. The encoded protein is CSARDGSGRAGELFF. The rearrangement uses TRBV20-1 and TRBJ2-2, with 11 bases fitting TRBD2. V shed 0 bases, J shed 6 bases, and the junction held 3 bases outside the gene matches. Germline assignment: CDR1 DFQATT and CDR2 SNEGSKA (reference sequence). CDR3 length: 15 residues.

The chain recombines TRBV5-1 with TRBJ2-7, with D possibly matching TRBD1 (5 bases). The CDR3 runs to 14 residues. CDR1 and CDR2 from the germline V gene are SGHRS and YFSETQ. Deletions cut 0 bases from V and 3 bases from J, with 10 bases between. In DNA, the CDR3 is TGCGCCAGCAGCTTGGGGGGCCGGAACTACGAGCAGTACTTC. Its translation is CASSLGGRNYEQYF.

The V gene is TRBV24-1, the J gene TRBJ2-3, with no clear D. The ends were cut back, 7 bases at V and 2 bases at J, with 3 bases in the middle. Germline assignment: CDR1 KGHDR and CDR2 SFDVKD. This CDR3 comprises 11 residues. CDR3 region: CATRSTDTQYF. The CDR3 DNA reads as TGTGCCACCAGATCCACAGATACGCAGTATTTT.

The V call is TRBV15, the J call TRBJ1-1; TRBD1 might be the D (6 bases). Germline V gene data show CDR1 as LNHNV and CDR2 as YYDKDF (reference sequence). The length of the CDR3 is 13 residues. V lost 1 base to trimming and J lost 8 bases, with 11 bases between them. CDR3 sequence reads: CATSRGTETEAFF. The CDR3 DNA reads TGTGCCACCAGCAGAGGGACAGAGACAGAAGCTTTCTTT. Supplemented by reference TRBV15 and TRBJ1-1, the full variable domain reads DAMVIQNPRYQVTQFGKPVTLSCSQTLNHNVMYWYQQKSSQAPKLLFHYYDKDFNNEADTPDNFQSRRPNTSFCFLDIRSPGLGDTAMYLCATSRGTETEAFFGQGTRLTVV.